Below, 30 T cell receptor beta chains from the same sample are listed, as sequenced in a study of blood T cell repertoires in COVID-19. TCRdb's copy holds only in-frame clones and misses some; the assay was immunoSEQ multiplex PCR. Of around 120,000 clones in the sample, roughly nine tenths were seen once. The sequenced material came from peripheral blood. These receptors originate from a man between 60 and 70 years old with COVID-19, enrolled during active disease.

CDR3 amino acids: CASSLNPQNTEAFF. For the CDR3, the DNA is TGTGCCAGCAGCTTAAATCCCCAGAACACTGAAGCTTTCTTT. V and J are TRBV7-9 and TRBJ1-1; D call uncertain. Trimming took 2 bases from V and 1 from J, leaving 8 bases between them. The germline CDR1 and CDR2 sequences are SEHNR and FQNEAQ (reference sequence). This CDR3 is 14 amino acids long.

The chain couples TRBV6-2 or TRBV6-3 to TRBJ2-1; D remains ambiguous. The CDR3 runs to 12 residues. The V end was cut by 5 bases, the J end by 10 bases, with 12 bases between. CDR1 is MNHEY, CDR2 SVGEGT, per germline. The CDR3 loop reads CASSTKITEQFF. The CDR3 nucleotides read TGTGCCAGCAGTACCAAGATTACAGAGCAGTTCTTC.

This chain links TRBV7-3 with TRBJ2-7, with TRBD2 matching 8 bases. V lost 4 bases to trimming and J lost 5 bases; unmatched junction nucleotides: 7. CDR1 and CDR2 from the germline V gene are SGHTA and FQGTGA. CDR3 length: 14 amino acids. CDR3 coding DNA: TGTGCCAGCAGCTCAGGGACTAGTAGCGACGAGCAGTACTTC. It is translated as CASSSGTSSDEQYF.

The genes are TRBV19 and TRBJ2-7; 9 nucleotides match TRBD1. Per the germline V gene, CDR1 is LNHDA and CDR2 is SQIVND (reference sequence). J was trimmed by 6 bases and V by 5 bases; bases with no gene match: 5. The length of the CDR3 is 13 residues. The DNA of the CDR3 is TGTGCCAGTAGTTTGGGACAGGGAGGCGAGCAGTACTTC. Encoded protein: CASSLGQGGEQYF.

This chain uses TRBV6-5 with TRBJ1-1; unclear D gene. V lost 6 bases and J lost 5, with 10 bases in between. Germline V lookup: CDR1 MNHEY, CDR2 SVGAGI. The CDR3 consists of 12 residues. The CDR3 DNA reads TGTGCCAGCAGAGCCCCCAATACTGAAGCTTTCTTT. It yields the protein CASRAPNTEAFF.

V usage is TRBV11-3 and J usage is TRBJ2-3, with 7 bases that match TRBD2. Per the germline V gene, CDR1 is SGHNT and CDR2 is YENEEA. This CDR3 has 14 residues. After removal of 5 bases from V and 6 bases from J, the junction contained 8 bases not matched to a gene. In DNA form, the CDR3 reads TGTGCCAGCAGCCACCGGGACTACCCGGATACGCAGTATTTT. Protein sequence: CASSHRDYPDTQYF.

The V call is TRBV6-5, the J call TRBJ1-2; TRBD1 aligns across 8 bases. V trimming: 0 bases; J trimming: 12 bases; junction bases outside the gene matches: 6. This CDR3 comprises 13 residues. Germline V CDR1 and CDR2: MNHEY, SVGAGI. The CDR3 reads CASSYSNRGVDTF. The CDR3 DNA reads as TGTGCCAGCAGTTACTCGAACAGGGGGGTAGACACCTTC.

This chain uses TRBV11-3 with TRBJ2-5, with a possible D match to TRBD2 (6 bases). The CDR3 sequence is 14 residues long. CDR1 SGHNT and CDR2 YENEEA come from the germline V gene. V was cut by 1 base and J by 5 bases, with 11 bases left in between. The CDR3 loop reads CASSLGSSGETQYF. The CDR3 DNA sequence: TGTGCCAGCAGCTTAGGGTCAAGCGGGGAGACCCAGTACTTC.

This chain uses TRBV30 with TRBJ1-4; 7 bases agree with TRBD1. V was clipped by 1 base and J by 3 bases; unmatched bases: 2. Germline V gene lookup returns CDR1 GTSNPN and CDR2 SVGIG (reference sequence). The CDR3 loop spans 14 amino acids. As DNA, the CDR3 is TGTGCCTGGAGTGCGGGACAGCCTAATGAAAAACTGTTTTTT. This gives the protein CAWSAGQPNEKLFF.

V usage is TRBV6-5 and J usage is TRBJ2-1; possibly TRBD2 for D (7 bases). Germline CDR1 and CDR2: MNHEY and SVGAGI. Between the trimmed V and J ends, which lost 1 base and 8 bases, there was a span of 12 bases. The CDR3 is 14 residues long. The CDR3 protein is CASSYYGEGDEQFF. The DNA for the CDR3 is TGTGCCAGCAGTTACTATGGGGAGGGGGATGAGCAGTTCTTC.

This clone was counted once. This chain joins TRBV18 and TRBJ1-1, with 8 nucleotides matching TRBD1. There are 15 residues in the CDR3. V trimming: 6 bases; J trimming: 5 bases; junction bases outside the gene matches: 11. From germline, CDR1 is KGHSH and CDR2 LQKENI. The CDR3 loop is CASSLTGQGVTEAFF. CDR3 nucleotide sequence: TGTGCCAGCTCGCTCACCGGACAGGGTGTAACTGAAGCTTTCTTT.

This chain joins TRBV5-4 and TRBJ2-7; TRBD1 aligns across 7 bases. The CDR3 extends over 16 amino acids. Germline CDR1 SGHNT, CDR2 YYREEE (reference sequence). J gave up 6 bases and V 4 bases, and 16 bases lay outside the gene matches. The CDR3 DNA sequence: TGTGCCAGCAGCCTAAACAGGGGCCTCGAGCCTAGCGAGCAGTACTTC. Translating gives CASSLNRGLEPSEQYF.

The CDR3 region is CASSVALGGDYGYTF. The CDR3, as DNA: TGTGCCAGCTCAGTCGCCTTGGGGGGGGACTATGGCTACACCTTC. This chain links TRBV18 with TRBJ1-2; D might be TRBD1 (5 bases). This CDR3 has 15 residues. V shed 5 bases and J shed 3 bases, with 16 bases lying between them. The V gene's germline CDR1 is KGHSH and CDR2 LQKENI.

The CDR3, as DNA: TGTGCCAGTAGTATCAGGGTCTCCACTGAAGCTTTCTTT. Residues: CASSIRVSTEAFF. This rearrangement joins TRBV19 to TRBJ1-1, with D perhaps TRBD1 (5 bases). Trimming cost V 3 bases and J 4 bases, with 9 bases left between them. This CDR3 comprises 13 residues. The germline CDR1 and CDR2 sequences are LNHDA and SQIVND (reference sequence).

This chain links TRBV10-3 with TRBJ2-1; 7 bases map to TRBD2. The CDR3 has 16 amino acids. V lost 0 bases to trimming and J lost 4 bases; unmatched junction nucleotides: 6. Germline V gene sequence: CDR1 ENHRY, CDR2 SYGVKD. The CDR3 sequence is CAISESAGALYNEQFF. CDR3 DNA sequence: TGTGCCATCAGTGAGTCGGCGGGAGCCCTATACAATGAGCAGTTCTTC.

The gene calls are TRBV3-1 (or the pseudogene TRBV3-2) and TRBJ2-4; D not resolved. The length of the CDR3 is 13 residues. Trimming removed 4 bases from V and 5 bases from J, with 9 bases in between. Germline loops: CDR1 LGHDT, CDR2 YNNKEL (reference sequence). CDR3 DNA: TGTGCCAGCAGCCCCCGACTGGAAAACATTCAGTACTTC. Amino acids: CASSPRLENIQYF.

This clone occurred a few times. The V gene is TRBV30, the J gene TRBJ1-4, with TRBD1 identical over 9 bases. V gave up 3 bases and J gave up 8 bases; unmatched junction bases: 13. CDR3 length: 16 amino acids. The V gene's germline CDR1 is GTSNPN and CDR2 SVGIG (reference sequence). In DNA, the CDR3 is TGTGCCTGGAGGAACCCCTCGGGACAGGGAGGAGAAAAACTGTTTTTT. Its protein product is CAWRNPSGQGGEKLFF.

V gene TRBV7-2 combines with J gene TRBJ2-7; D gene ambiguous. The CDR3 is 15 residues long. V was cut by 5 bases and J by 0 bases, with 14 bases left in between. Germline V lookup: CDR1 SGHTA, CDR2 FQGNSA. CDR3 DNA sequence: TGTGCCAGCAGCCCAAATTACGGGTCCTCCTACGAGCAGTACTTC. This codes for CASSPNYGSSYEQYF.

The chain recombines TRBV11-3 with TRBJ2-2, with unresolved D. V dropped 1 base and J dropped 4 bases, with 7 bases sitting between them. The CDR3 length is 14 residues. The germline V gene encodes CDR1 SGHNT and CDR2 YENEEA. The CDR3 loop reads CASSLGGSTGELFF. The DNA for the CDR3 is TGTGCCAGCAGCTTAGGAGGTAGCACCGGGGAGCTGTTTTTT.

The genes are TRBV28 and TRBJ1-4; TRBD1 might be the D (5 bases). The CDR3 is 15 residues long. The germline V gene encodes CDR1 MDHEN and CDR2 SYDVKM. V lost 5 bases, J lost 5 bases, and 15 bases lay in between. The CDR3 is CASSTSRGGNEKLFF. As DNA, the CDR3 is TGTGCCAGCAGTACCTCGCGGGGGGGAAATGAAAAACTGTTTTTT.

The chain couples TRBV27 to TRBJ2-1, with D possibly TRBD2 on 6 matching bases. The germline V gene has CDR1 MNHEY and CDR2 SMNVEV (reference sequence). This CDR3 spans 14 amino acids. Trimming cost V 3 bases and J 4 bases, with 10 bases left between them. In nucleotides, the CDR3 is TGTGCCAGCAGTTTGGGACTGGGATACAATGAGCAGTTCTTC. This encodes CASSLGLGYNEQFF.

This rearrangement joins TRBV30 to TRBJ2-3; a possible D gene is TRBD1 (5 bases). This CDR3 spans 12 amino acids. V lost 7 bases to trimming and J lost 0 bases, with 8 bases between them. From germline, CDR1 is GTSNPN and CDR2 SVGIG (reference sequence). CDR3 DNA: TGTGCCTCGGCAGGGAGCACAGATACGCAGTATTTT. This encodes CASAGSTDTQYF.

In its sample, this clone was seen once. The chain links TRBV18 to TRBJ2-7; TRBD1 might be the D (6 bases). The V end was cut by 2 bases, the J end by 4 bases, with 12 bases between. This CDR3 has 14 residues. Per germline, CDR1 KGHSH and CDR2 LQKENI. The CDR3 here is CASSPRTEPYEQYF. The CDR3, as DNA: TGTGCCAGCTCACCAAGGACAGAACCTTACGAGCAGTACTTC.

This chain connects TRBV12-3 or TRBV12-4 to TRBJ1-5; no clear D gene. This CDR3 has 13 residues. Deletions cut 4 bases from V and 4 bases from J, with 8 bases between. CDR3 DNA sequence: TGTGCCAGCAGTTCAGTTCGAAATCAGCCCCAGCATTTT. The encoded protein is CASSSVRNQPQHF.

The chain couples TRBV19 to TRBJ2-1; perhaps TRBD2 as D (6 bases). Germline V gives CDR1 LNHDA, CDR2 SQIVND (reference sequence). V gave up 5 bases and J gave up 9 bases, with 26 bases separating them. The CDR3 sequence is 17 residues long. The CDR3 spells CASSQDRNGRLAIEQFF. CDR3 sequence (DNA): TGTGCCAGTAGTCAGGACCGGAATGGACGGCTAGCGATTGAGCAGTTCTTC.

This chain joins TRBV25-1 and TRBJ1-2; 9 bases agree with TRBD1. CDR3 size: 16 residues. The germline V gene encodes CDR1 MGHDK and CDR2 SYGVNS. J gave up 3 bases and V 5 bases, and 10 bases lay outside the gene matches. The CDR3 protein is CASSPRDRDGDYGYTF. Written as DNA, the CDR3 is TGTGCCAGCAGTCCCCGGGACAGGGACGGAGACTATGGCTACACCTTC.

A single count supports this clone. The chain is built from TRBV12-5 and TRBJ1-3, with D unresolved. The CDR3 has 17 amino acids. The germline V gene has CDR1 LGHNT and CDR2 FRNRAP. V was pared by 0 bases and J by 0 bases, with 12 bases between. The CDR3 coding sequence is TGTGCTAGTGGTTTGGTACTGGGTCGGAGCTCTGGAAACACCATATATTTT. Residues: CASGLVLGRSSGNTIYF.

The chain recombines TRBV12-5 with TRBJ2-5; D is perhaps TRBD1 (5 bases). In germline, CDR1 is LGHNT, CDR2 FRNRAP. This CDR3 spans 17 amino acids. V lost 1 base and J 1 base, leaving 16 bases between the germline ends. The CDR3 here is CASGLALTVEPQETQYF. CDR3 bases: TGTGCTAGTGGTTTGGCCTTGACAGTAGAACCCCAAGAGACCCAGTACTTC.

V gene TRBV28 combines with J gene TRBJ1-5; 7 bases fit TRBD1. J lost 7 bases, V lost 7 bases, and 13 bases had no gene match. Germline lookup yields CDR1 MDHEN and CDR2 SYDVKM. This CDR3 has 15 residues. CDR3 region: CASTSDRVGRQPQHF. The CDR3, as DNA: TGTGCCAGCACCTCAGACAGGGTAGGAAGACAGCCCCAGCATTTT.

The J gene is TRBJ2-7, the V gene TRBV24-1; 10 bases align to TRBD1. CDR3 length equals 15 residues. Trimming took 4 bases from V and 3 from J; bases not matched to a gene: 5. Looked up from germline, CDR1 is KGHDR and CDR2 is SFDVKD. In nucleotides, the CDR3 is TGTGCCACCAGTGACCCGGGACAGGGGAACTACGAGCAGTACTTC. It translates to CATSDPGQGNYEQYF.